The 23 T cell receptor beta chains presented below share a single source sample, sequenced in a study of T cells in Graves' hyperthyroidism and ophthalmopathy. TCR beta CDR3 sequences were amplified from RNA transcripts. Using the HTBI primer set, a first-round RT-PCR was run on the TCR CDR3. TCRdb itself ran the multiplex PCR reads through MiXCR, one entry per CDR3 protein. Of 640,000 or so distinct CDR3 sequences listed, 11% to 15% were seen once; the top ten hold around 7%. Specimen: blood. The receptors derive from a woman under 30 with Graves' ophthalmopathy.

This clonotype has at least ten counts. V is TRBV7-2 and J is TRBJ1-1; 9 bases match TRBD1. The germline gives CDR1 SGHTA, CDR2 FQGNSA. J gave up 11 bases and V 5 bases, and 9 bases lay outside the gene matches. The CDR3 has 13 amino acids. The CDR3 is CASSQSGTGKAFF. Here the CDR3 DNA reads TGTGCCAGCAGCCAATCCGGGACAGGGAAGGCTTTCTTT.

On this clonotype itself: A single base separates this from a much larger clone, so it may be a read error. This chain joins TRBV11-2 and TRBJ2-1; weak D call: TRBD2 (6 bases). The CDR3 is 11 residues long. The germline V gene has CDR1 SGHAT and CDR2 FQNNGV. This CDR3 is CAGGTLDEQSF. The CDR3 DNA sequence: TGTGCCGGGGGGACCCTGGATGAGCAGTCCTTC.

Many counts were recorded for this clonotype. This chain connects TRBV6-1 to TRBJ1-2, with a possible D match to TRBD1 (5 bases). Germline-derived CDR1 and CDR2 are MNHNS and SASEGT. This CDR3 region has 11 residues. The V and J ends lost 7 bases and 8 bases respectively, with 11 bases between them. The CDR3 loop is CASNRGSGYTF. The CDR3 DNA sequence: TGTGCCAGCAATAGGGGAAGCGGCTACACCTTC.

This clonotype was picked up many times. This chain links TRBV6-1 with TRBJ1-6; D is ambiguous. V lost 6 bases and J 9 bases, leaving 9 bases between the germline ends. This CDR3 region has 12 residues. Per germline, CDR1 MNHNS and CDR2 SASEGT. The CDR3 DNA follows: TGTGCCAGCAGCCCAGAGGGTTCACCCCTCCACTTT. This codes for CASSPEGSPLHF.

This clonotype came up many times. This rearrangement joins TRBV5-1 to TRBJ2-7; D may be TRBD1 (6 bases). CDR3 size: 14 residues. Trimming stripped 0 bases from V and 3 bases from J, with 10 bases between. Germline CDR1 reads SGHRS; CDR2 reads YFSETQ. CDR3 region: CASSLDEGVYEQYF. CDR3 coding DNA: TGCGCCAGCAGCTTGGATGAGGGGGTCTACGAGCAGTACTTC.

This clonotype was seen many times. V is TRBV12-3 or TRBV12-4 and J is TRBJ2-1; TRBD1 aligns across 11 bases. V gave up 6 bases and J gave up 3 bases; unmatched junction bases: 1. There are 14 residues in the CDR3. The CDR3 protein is CASRGTGGYNEQFF. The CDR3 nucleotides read TGTGCCAGCAGAGGGACAGGGGGCTACAATGAGCAGTTCTTC.

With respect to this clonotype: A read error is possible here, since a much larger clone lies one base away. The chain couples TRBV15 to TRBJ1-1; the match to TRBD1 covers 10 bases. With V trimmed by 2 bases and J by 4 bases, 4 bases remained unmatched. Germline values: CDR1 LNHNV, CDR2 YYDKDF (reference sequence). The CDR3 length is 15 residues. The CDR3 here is CATSRMDRGITEAFF. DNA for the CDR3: TGTGCCACCAGCAGAATGGACAGGGGGATCACTGAAGCTTTCTTT.

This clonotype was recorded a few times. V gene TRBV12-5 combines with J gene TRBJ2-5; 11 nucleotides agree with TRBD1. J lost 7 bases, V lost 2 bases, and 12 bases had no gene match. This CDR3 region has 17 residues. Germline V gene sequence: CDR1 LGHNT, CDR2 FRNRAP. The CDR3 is CASGLSARTGGGGTQYF. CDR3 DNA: TGTGCTAGTGGTTTGAGTGCCCGGACAGGGGGCGGGGGGACCCAGTACTTC. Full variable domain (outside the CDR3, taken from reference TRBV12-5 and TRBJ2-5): DARVTQTPRHKVTEMGQEVTMRCQPILGHNTVFWYRQTMMQGLELLAYFRNRAPLDDSGMPKDRFSAEMPDATLATLKIQPSEPRDSAVYFCASGLSARTGGGGTQYFGPGTRLLVL.

CDR3 coding DNA: TGTGCCAGCTCACCACTCCGGGGGCCGGATGAAAAACTGTTTTTT. It is translated as CASSPLRGPDEKLFF. The V gene is TRBV18, the J gene TRBJ1-4; a possible D gene is TRBD1 (6 bases). The CDR3 is made up of 15 amino acids. The V end lost 1 base, the J end lost 6 bases, and 12 bases lay between the germline ends. The germline CDR1 and CDR2 sequences are KGHSH and LQKENI.

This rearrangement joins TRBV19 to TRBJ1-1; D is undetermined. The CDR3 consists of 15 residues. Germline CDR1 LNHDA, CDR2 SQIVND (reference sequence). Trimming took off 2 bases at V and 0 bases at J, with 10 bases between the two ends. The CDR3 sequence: CASSITTIMNTEAFF. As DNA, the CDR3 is TGTGCCAGTAGTATAACAACCATCATGAACACTGAAGCTTTCTTT.

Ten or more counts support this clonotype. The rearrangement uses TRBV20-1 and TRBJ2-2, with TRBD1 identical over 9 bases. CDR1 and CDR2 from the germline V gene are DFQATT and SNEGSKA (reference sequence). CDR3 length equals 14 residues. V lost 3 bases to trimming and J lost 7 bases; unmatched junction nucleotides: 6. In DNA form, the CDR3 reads TGCAGTGCTAGTCGGGACAGGGCGGACGGGGAGCTGTTTTTT. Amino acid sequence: CSASRDRADGELFF.

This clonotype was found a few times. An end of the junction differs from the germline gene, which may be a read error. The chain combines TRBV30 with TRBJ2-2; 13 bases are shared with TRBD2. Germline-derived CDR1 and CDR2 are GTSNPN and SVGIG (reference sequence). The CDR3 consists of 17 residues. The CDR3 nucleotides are TGTGCCTGGAGCACGGGACTAGCGGGACTATTCACCGGGGAGCTGCTTTTT. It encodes CAWSTGLAGLFTGELLF.

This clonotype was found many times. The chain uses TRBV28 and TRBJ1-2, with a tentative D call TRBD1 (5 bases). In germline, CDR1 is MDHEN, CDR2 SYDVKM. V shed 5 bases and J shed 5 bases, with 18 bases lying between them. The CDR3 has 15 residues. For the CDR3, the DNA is TGTGCCAGCAGTCCACGGACACAAACATCATATGGCTACACCTTC. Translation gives CASSPRTQTSYGYTF.

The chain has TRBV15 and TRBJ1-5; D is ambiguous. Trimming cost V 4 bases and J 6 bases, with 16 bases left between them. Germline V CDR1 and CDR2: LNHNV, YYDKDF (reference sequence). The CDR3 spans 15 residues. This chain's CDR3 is CATSTTIAEVQPQHF. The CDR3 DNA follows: TGTGCCACCAGCACAACGATAGCGGAGGTTCAGCCCCAGCATTTT. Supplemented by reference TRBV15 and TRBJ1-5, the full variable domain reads DAMVIQNPRYQVTQFGKPVTLSCSQTLNHNVMYWYQQKSSQAPKLLFHYYDKDFNNEADTPDNFQSRRPNTSFCFLDIRSPGLGDTAMYLCATSTTIAEVQPQHFGDGTRLSIL.

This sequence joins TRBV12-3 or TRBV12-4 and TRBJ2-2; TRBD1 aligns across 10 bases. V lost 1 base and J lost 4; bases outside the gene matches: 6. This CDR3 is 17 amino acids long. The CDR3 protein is CASSLGLGTGATGELFF. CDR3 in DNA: TGTGCCAGCAGTTTAGGTCTAGGGACAGGGGCCACCGGGGAGCTGTTTTTT.

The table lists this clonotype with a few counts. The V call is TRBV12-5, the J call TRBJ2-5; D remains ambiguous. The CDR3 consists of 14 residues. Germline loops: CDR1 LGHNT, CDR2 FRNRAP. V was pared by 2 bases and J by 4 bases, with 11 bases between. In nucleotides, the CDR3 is TGTGCTAGTGGTTTGTCGCCCCGAAGAGAGACCCAGTACTTC. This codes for CASGLSPRRETQYF.

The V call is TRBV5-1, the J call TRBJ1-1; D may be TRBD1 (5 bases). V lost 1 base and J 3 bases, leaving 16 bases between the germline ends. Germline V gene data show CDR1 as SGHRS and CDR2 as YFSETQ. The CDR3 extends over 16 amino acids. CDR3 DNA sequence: TGCGCCAGCAGCTTGAAGGACCCGACAGCTTACACTGAAGCTTTCTTT. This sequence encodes CASSLKDPTAYTEAFF.

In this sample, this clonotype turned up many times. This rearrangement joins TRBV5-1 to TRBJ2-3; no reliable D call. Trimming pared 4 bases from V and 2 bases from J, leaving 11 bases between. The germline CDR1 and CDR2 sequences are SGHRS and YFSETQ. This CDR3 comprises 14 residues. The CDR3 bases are TGCGCCAGCAGCGACTCTTTACCCACAGATACGCAGTATTTT. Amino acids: CASSDSLPTDTQYF.

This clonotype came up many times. The CDR3 is CASRALTGSNQPQHF. DNA for the CDR3: TGTGCCAGCAGAGCCCTCACAGGGAGTAATCAGCCCCAGCATTTT. The chain couples TRBV2 to TRBJ1-5; the D gene is possibly TRBD1 (6 bases). Trimming left V 6 bases short and J 4 bases short, with 16 bases between. Germline CDR1 is SNHLY and CDR2 is FYNNEI. The CDR3 contains 15 residues.

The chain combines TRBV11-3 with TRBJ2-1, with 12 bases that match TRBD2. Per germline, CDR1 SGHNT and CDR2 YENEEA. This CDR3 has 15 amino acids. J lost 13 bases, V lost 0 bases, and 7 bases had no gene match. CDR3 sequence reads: CASSLDRLAGGPQFF. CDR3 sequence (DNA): TGTGCCAGCAGCTTAGATCGTCTAGCGGGAGGGCCTCAGTTCTTC.

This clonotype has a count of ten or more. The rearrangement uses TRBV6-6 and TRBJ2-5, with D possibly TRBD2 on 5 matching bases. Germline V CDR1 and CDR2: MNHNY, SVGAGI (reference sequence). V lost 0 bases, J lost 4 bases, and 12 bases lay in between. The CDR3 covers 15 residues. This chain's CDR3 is CASSYSIGLGETQYF. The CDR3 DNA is TGTGCCAGCAGTTACTCGATAGGACTGGGAGAGACCCAGTACTTC.

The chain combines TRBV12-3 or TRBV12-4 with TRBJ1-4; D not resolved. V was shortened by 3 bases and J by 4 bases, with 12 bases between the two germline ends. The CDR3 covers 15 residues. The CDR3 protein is CASSLFGLGNEKLFF. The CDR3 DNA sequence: TGTGCCAGCAGTTTGTTCGGGCTAGGTAATGAAAAACTGTTTTTT.

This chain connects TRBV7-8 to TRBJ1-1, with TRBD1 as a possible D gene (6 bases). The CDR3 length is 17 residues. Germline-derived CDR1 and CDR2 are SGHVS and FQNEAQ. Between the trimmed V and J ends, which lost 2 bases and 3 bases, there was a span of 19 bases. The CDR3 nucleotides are TGTGCCAGCAGCTTATGGGGGGAGACAGGCCTCTACACTGAAGCTTTCTTT. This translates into CASSLWGETGLYTEAFF.